This T cell receptor beta chain was captured by sequencing in a study of blood T cell repertoires in COVID-19. Germline values: CDR1 SGHTA, CDR2 FQGNSA. The V segment lost 1 base and the J segment 4 bases; nucleotides outside the gene matches: 11. The CDR3 spans 18 residues. Produced via immunoSEQ multiplex PCR; TCRdb's table is partial and in-frame only. In the table there are roughly 250,000 clones, around nine tenths of which are singletons. The rearrangement joins TRBV7-2 to TRBJ1-3, with 9 bases aligning to TRBD1. The TCR was taken from a middle-aged woman who had recovered from COVID-19. Material: peripheral blood. The CDR3 region has the DNA TGTGCCAGCAGCTTAGTGAACTCCGGGACAGGGAACGGAAACACCATATATTTT. Amino acid sequence: CASSLVNSGTGNGNTIYF.